This TCR beta chain was sequenced during a study of memory CD4+ T cells and cytomegalovirus serostatus. Single viable CD3+CD4+CD8-CD45RO+ cells were sorted as the memory CD4+ T cells. Donors' CMV status reflects serum IgG against pp150, pp28, p38, p52. Total CD4+ T cells were enriched by CD4 positive selection. Study-wide results and caveats: Each of 65 to 70 CMV-associated TCRbeta sequences occurred in one to five individuals.

Authors' analysis steps: After removing out-of-frame reads, 2,204,828 distinct TCRbeta sequences remained. Assay used: immunoSEQ multiplex PCR; TCRdb lists only in-frame clones, some missing. That table gives V, J and clone size, and the DNA gave D and trimming. The sample contains some 73,000 clones, roughly three quarters of which appear only once. Concerning this clone: Its specificity is unknown. Other DNA sequences in this specimen translate into the identical CDR3.

The germline V gene encodes CDR1 SGHTA and CDR2 FQGNSA. V shed 3 bases and J shed 5 bases, with 10 bases lying between them. The length of the CDR3 is 13 residues. Sequencing was performed on memory CD4+ T cells from blood. V is TRBV7-2 and J is TRBJ1-1, with D tentatively TRBD1 (6 bases). This clonotype was sampled from an adult in good health and CMV-seropositive. The CDR3, as DNA: TGTGCCAGCAGCTTGGGGGCGAGGACTGAAGCTTTCTTT. This sequence encodes CASSLGARTEAFF.